These T cell receptor beta chains were read from a single sample in a study of molecular identifiers for immune sequencing clone quantification. One entry per CDR3 protein, called by TCRdb with MiXCR from the PCR reads. The sample has just over 95,000 distinct CDR3 sequences; 20% to 25% are singletons. Sequencing was performed on naive CD8+ T cells from blood, with Jurkat cell RNA spiked in. Receptors originate from a human donor in good health. Some libraries in this study had Jurkat cell RNA spiked in. Both conserved end residues are part of each CDR3. D genes are given only for firm matches. The listing skips clone size in some rows; elsewhere it reads once, few, many or a size class.

DNA	CDR3	V	size	D	J
TGCGCCAGCAGCCAAGATAGGGGACCACTAGCCAAAAACATTCAGTACTTC	CASSQDRGPLAKNIQYF	TRBV4-3	many	-	TRBJ2-4
TGCGCCAGCAGCCAAGATCAGAAGGGGCTTACGTCCTACGAGCAGTACTTC	CASSQDQKGLTSYEQYF	TRBV4-3	few	-	TRBJ2-7
TGCGCCAGCAGTCAAGTCGGCGGCGGGAGGGCCAATCGAACCTACGAGCAGTACTTC	CASSQVGGGRANRTYEQYF	TRBV23-1	-	TRBD2	TRBJ2-7
TGCGCCAGCAGCCAAGATCTGTCGGGGTTTAGCTATGGCTACACCTTC	CASSQDLSGFSYGYTF	TRBV4-3	once	-	TRBJ1-2
TGTGCCTGCTCTCCCAGCACCTCCTACAATGAGCAGTTCTTC	CACSPSTSYNEQFF	TRBV19	many	-	TRBJ2-1
TGTGCCAGCAGGAGTCGGGCGGAGGACACTGAAGCTTTCTTT	CASRSRAEDTEAFF	TRBV11-2	many	-	TRBJ1-1
TGCGCCAGCAGCCAAGATCTTGATGCGGGGGGCCTTGAAGAGCCCCAGTACTTC	CASSQDLDAGGLEEPQYF	TRBV4-3	-	TRBD2	TRBJ2-5
TGTGCCTGGAGTGTACTCGGGCTAGCGGACACAGATACGCAGTATTTT	CAWSVLGLADTDTQYF	TRBV30	few	TRBD2	TRBJ2-3
TGTGCCAGCTCACCACCACACGAGACCCAGTACTTC	CASSPPHETQYF	TRBV18	many	-	TRBJ2-5
TGTGCCAGCAGACTGACAGGGGGCTTCGCTGAAGCTTCCTTT	CASRLTGGFAEASF	TRBV6-2/TRBV6-3	-	TRBD1	TRBJ1-1
TGCGCCAGCAGCCAAGAGTCCCTGGGGGTAGACTTCTCCTACAATGAGCAGTTCTTC	CASSQESLGVDFSYNEQFF	TRBV4-1	many	-	TRBJ2-1
TGTGCCAGCAGCGCCGACGGGACTCTCGACGAGCAGTACTTC	CASSADGTLDEQYF	TRBV9	many	-	TRBJ2-7
TGTGCCAGCATCGGGGGCGGGTGGAGGAACTATGGCTACACCTTC	CASIGGGWRNYGYTF	TRBV12-3/TRBV12-4	many	-	TRBJ1-2
TGCAGCGTTGAATTTGACGGTGCCTACGAGCAGTACTTC	CSVEFDGAYEQYF	TRBV29-1	many	-	TRBJ2-7
TGCGCCAGCAGCCAAGTTGGGGGCTATGAGCAGTTCTTC	CASSQVGGYEQFF	TRBV4-1	-	-	TRBJ2-1
TGTGCCACCGTGGGGAGCGGGACCTACGAGCAGTACTTC	CATVGSGTYEQYF	TRBV28	many	TRBD2	TRBJ2-7
TGCAGCGCATGGACTCCGACGGGGGAGCAGTTCTTC	CSAWTPTGEQFF	TRBV29-1	many	-	TRBJ2-1
TGTGCCAGCAGTCAAGGCTCTGGGACTGAAGCTTTCTTT	CASSQGSGTEAFF	TRBV27	many	-	TRBJ1-1
TGCAGTGCTAGGGTGCGGGGACTAGGTGACGAGCAGTACTTC	CSARVRGLGDEQYF	TRBV20-1	many	TRBD2	TRBJ2-7
TGTGCCAGCAGTGGGATCAACAGGCTTGCAGATACGCAGTATTTT	CASSGINRLADTQYF	TRBV27	many	-	TRBJ2-3
TGTGCCAGCAGCTTGGATCGTAGGACAGGCGACCTCACAGATACGCAGTATTTT	CASSLDRRTGDLTDTQYF	TRBV5-8	many	TRBD1	TRBJ2-3
TGTGCCAGCAGAGATGCAGGGGGCGCGGGGCAGCCCCAGCATTTT	CASRDAGGAGQPQHF	TRBV12-3/TRBV12-4	many	TRBD1	TRBJ1-5
TGTGCCAGCAGCTTAGAGGGTAGCGGGGTTTTCACAGATACGCAGTATTTT	CASSLEGSGVFTDTQYF	TRBV11-2	many	TRBD2	TRBJ2-3
TGTGCCAGCAGTTACTCGTGGCTAGCGGGAGTAACAGATACGCAGTATTTT	CASSYSWLAGVTDTQYF	TRBV6-5	-	TRBD2	TRBJ2-3
TGCGCCAGCAGCAGCGGACAGGGTCTAGAGACCCAGTACTTC	CASSSGQGLETQYF	TRBV5-1	many	TRBD1	TRBJ2-5
TGTGCCAGCAGCTTAGAGGTTGGACAGGGACTTAGAATAGCCAAAAACATTCAGTACTTC	CASSLEVGQGLRIAKNIQYF	TRBV7-8	many	TRBD1	TRBJ2-4
TGCGCCAGCACGGGACAGGCCGACCACGAGCAGTACTTC	CASTGQADHEQYF	TRBV5-1	many	TRBD1	TRBJ2-7
TGTGCCAGCAGTTTAGGGACGGGGACCTGCGAGCAGTACTTC	CASSLGTGTCEQYF	TRBV28	-	-	TRBJ2-7
TGTGCCAGCAGCTTAGGAGCGTGGGGGTCCTACAATGAGCAGTTCTTC	CASSLGAWGSYNEQFF	TRBV7-9	-	-	TRBJ2-1
TGTGCCAGCAACACTGCGGGGGACACCTACGAGCAGTACTTC	CASNTAGDTYEQYF	TRBV6-2/TRBV6-3	-	-	TRBJ2-7
TGTGCCAGCAGCTTAGTCCTGGACACTGAAGCTTTCTTT	CASSLVLDTEAFF	TRBV11-2	many	-	TRBJ1-1
TGTGCCAGTAGCTCACTAACCGGGAAAACCTACGAGCAGTACTTC	CASSSLTGKTYEQYF	TRBV19	many	-	TRBJ2-7
TGTGCCAGCAGTTACTCGCGTTCAGGGTCCAAAAACATTCAGTACTTC	CASSYSRSGSKNIQYF	TRBV6-5	many	-	TRBJ2-4
TGTGCCAGCAGCCACCGACGCACAGATACGCAGTATTTT	CASSHRRTDTQYF	TRBV28	many	-	TRBJ2-3
TGCGCCAGCAGCTTTTCAGGGTACAATGAGCAGTTCTTC	CASSFSGYNEQFF	TRBV5-1	few	-	TRBJ2-1
TGTGCCAGCAGTGGGAGCGGGAACGAGACCCAGTACTTC	CASSGSGNETQYF	TRBV12-3/TRBV12-4	many	TRBD2	TRBJ2-5
TGTGCCAGCAGTGTGGGTAATGAGCAGTTCTTC	CASSVGNEQFF	TRBV25-1	many	-	TRBJ2-1
TGTGCCAGCAGTGCCGGGTATGGCTACACCTTC	CASSAGYGYTF	TRBV25-1	-	-	TRBJ1-2
TGTGCCAGCAGGGGGAATCCCGGGACAGGAAGAGGGGCCAACGTCCTGACTTTC	CASRGNPGTGRGANVLTF	TRBV6-2/TRBV6-3	-	TRBD1	TRBJ2-6
TGTGCCAGCAGTCCGAGGACAGGGTCCAATGAAAAACTGTTTTTT	CASSPRTGSNEKLFF	TRBV6-5	many	TRBD1	TRBJ1-4
TGCAGCGTTGAAGGACGGCCCTACGAGCAGTACTTC	CSVEGRPYEQYF	TRBV29-1	many	-	TRBJ2-7
TGTGCCAGCAGCCCAGGGGGGAGGTATTACGAGCAGTACTTC	CASSPGGRYYEQYF	TRBV7-6	few	-	TRBJ2-7
TGCGCCAGCACCCTGACAGGGAACACTGAAGCTTTCTTT	CASTLTGNTEAFF	TRBV4-3	many	-	TRBJ1-1
TGTGCCAGCAGCTTAACGCTAGCGGGAGGGGAGGATGAGCAGTTCTTC	CASSLTLAGGEDEQFF	TRBV7-3	few	TRBD2	TRBJ2-1
TGTGCCTGGAGTGTTCAGGCAAGCACTGAAGCTTTCTTT	CAWSVQASTEAFF	TRBV30	once	-	TRBJ1-1
TGTGCCAGCAGAGTTAGCGGGGGGGCGGCAGATACGCAGTATTTT	CASRVSGGAADTQYF	TRBV2	many	TRBD2	TRBJ2-3